The 10 T cell receptor beta chains reported below all come from one sample, sequenced in a study of blood T cells in healthy people across ages. A second roughly 6 to 12 cycle PCR used barcoded and J-beta primers. TCRdb reprocessed the 5' RACE reads with MiXCR, giving one entry per CDR3 protein. This sample has around 1.5 million distinct CDR3 sequences, with 42% found just once. The sequencing input was blood. These receptors all come from a young woman in good health.

This clonotype turned up a few times. This chain connects TRBV12-3 or TRBV12-4 to TRBJ2-1, with D perhaps assigned TRBD1 or TRBD2 (6 bases each). V gave up 2 bases and J gave up 9 bases, with 20 bases separating them. CDR3 length: 16 amino acids. This chain's CDR3 is CASSLPEGVAALEQFF. The CDR3 region has the DNA TGTGCCAGCAGTTTACCGGAGGGGGTTGCAGCCCTTGAGCAGTTCTTC.

V and J are TRBV27 and TRBJ1-2; D perhaps matches TRBD1 (6 bases). This CDR3 contains 13 residues. Germline loops: CDR1 MNHEY, CDR2 SMNVEV (reference sequence). V dropped 5 bases and J dropped 9 bases, with 16 bases sitting between them. For the CDR3, the DNA is TGTGCCAGCAGTGTAAGGCAGGGGTTGCGCTACACCTTC. Translating it yields CASSVRQGLRYTF.

This clonotype was observed a few times. The chain is built from TRBV11-2 and TRBJ2-1, with D perhaps matching TRBD1 (5 bases). Germline V CDR1 and CDR2: SGHAT, FQNNGV. V dropped 1 base and J dropped 13 bases, with 14 bases sitting between them. The CDR3 has 13 amino acids. The CDR3 DNA sequence: TGTGCCAGCAGCTTAGGTGGGGCTAGGGGTCAGTTCTTC. Protein product: CASSLGGARGQFF.

The V gene is TRBV7-9, the J gene TRBJ1-6; a possible D gene is TRBD1 (6 bases). This CDR3 contains 15 residues. Looked up from germline, CDR1 is SEHNR and CDR2 is FQNEAQ (reference sequence). Deletions cut 1 base from V and 12 bases from J, with 16 bases between. The DNA of the CDR3 is TGTGCCAGCAGCTTAGTATCAGGACAGTATTTACCCCTCCACTTT. Protein: CASSLVSGQYLPLHF.

This chain links TRBV24-1 with TRBJ2-3; 8 nucleotides agree with TRBD2. The germline gives CDR1 KGHDR, CDR2 SFDVKD. The CDR3 runs 17 residues. Unmatched junction bases numbered 10, after V lost 4 bases and J lost 2 bases. CDR3 nucleotide sequence: TGTGCCACCAGTGACCCATCGGCGGGGGGCCCCACAGATACGCAGTATTTT. Its protein is CATSDPSAGGPTDTQYF.

V gene TRBV4-1 combines with J gene TRBJ2-3, with TRBD2 matching over 12 bases. CDR1 is MGHRA, CDR2 YSYEKL, per germline. The CDR3 has 16 residues. V shed 2 bases and J 2 bases; nucleotides not matched to a gene: 2. The DNA for the CDR3 is TGCGCCAGCAGCCAAACTAGCGGGGGGATCACAGATACGCAGTATTTT. It is translated as CASSQTSGGITDTQYF.

J is TRBJ1-2 and V is TRBV6-5; TRBD1 matches 8 bases. The V and J ends lost 5 bases and 13 bases, in that order; junction bases with no gene match: 9. Germline-derived CDR1 and CDR2 are MNHEY and SVGAGI. The length of the CDR3 is 12 residues. CDR3 amino acids: CASSRTGSLCTF. Here the CDR3 DNA reads TGTGCCAGCAGTCGGACAGGGTCCCTTTGCACCTTC.

This clonotype was counted a few times. This rearrangement joins TRBV6-2 or TRBV6-3 to TRBJ2-5, with 11 bases matching TRBD2. With V trimmed by 7 bases and J by 11 bases, 12 bases remained unmatched. The CDR3 spans 14 residues. The germline V gene has CDR1 MNHEY and CDR2 SVGEGT. CDR3 nucleotides: TGTGCCAGCATAGGGACTAGCGGTTTGAATGAGCAGTACTTC. Its translation is CASIGTSGLNEQYF.

The chain recombines TRBV25-1 with TRBJ2-5, with D possibly matching TRBD2 (6 bases). V lost 7 bases, J lost 0 bases, and 12 bases lay in between. The V gene's germline CDR1 is MGHDK and CDR2 SYGVNS. This CDR3 region has 14 residues. The CDR3 coding sequence is TGTGCCAGCACACCGGGACTCCACCAAGAGACCCAGTACTTC. Its protein product is CASTPGLHQETQYF.

This clonotype has a handful of counts. The rearrangement uses TRBV6-5 and TRBJ2-3, with TRBD2 identical over 11 bases. The CDR3 loop spans 15 amino acids. After removal of 6 bases from V and 6 bases from J, the junction contained 8 bases not matched to a gene. Per the germline V gene, CDR1 is MNHEY and CDR2 is SVGAGI. CDR3 amino acids: CASSSLAGGKDTQYF. The CDR3 nucleotides are TGTGCCAGCAGCAGTCTAGCGGGAGGAAAGGATACGCAGTATTTT.